This T cell receptor beta chain was captured in a study of T-cell memory formation after mild COVID-19. TCR alpha and TCR beta cDNA libraries carrying sample barcodes and UMIs came from 5'RACE with constant-segment primers. TCRdb reprocessed the 5' RACE reads with MiXCR, giving one entry per CDR3 protein. The sample carries hundreds of thousands of distinct CDR3 sequences, over 15% recorded once. General observations from the study: CM and EM subsets held most contracting CD4+ clones; EMRA held CD8+ ones. Later expanders leaned toward CD4+, whereas clones contracting from day 15 to 85 were balanced CD4/CD8. Some clones that responded turned up in pre-infection memory, which suggests that cross-reactive memory joined in.

In its sample, this clonotype was seen a few times. Its matching antigen is unknown. Input material: PBMCs or a T cell subset sorted from them (not recorded which). The sequence derives from a man aged 18-30 years who had mild COVID-19 (a few samples of this study predate the infection). Cell type and time point are not known.

This CDR3 reads CASSFLAGGPNTQYF. The CDR3 region has the DNA TGTGCCAGCAGTTTTTTAGCGGGGGGGCCTAATACGCAGTATTTT. The rearrangement joins TRBV12-3 or TRBV12-4 to TRBJ2-3; 11 bases map to TRBD2. The CDR3 sequence is 15 residues long. With 3 bases clipped from V and 7 bases from J, the junction kept 6 bases outside the gene matches.